The 12 T cell receptor beta chains listed next were all sequenced from one sample in a study of T cell repertoires in cytomegalovirus infection. These receptors lack a known antigen. Using its own MiXCR run on the reads, TCRdb lists one record per CDR3 protein. The profile covers approximately 220,000 distinct CDR3 sequences, with around 40% appearing a single time and roughly three fifths taken by the ten largest. Material: CD8+ T cells from cultured PBMCs, obtained from culture after CMV antigen stimulation. The receptors shown here come from a human donor in good health (CMV status not recorded). Some clones in this sample may be carry-over from other donors' samples.

This clonotype appeared many times. The V gene is TRBV3-1, the J gene TRBJ2-7, with TRBD1 matching over 10 bases. From germline, CDR1 is LGHDT and CDR2 YNNKEL (reference sequence). V shed 1 base and J 3 bases; nucleotides not matched to a gene: 3. This CDR3 is built from 15 residues. DNA of the CDR3: TGTGCCAGCAGCCAAGGGGGACAGGGGCTCTACGAGCAGTACTTC. It codes for CASSQGGQGLYEQYF.

This clonotype was picked up a small number of times. V gene TRBV6-5 combines with J gene TRBJ1-1; D possibly corresponds to TRBD1 (6 bases). The germline CDR1 and CDR2 sequences are MNHEY and SVGAGI. This CDR3 is built from 15 residues. Trimming took 0 bases from V and 5 from J, leaving 13 bases between them. In DNA, the CDR3 is TGTGCCAGCAGTTACTCGAGGGGGGGATCAACTGAAGCTTTCTTT. Amino acid sequence: CASSYSRGGSTEAFF.

This clonotype was seen a few times. This sequence joins TRBV7-2 and TRBJ2-1; the match to TRBD1 covers 7 bases. The V gene's germline CDR1 is SGHTA and CDR2 FQGNSA. V was pared by 1 base and J by 8 bases, with 2 bases of the junction left unmatched. The CDR3 extends over 13 amino acids. In DNA, the CDR3 is TGTGCCAGCAGCTTAGACAGGGGCGATGAGCAGTTCTTC. Protein sequence: CASSLDRGDEQFF. Combining the CDR3 with reference TRBV7-2 and TRBJ2-1 gives the whole variable domain GAGVSQSPSNKVTEKGKDVELRCDPISGHTALYWYRQSLGQGLEFLIYFQGNSAPDKSGLPSDRFSAERTGGSVSTLTIQRTQQEDSAVYLCASSLDRGDEQFFGPGTRLTVL.

This clonotype was detected ten times or more. V gene TRBV5-1 combines with J gene TRBJ2-6; 10 nucleotides agree with TRBD1. Per germline, CDR1 SGHRS and CDR2 YFSETQ. The V gene end was trimmed by 4 bases and the J gene end by 0 bases; junction bases not matched to a gene: 7. The CDR3 length is 18 residues. This chain's CDR3 is CASSIPGQGSSGANVLTF. CDR3 in DNA: TGCGCCAGCAGCATACCGGGACAGGGGAGCTCTGGGGCCAACGTCCTGACTTTC. The variable domain in full, with the rest retrieved from reference TRBV5-1 and TRBJ2-6, is KAGVTQTPRYLIKTRGQQVTLSCSPISGHRSVSWYQQTPGQGLQFLFEYFSETQRNKGNFPGRFSGRQFSNSRSEMNVSTLELGDSALYLCASSIPGQGSSGANVLTFGAGSRLTVL.

The V and J genes are TRBV15 and TRBJ2-5, with D perhaps being TRBD1 or TRBD2 (6 bases each). The CDR3 is made up of 12 amino acids. Trimming took off 8 bases at V and 5 bases at J, with 12 bases between the two ends. The V gene's germline CDR1 is LNHNV and CDR2 YYDKDF (reference sequence). DNA of the CDR3: TGTGCCACCGAGAAAGGGGGGGAGACCCAGTACTTC. Translated: CATEKGGETQYF.

This clonotype was counted only a few times. The CDR3 DNA is TGTGCCAGCAGCGGGGGGACTAGCGGGAGGCCAACTTACAATGAGCAGTTCTTC. Translated, it gives CASSGGTSGRPTYNEQFF. This chain uses TRBV9 with TRBJ2-1; 15 bases are a match to TRBD2. This CDR3 is built from 18 residues. The V segment lost 3 bases and the J segment 4 bases; nucleotides outside the gene matches: 8. Germline assignment: CDR1 SGDLS and CDR2 YYNGEE.

This clonotype was seen many times. The CDR3 DNA is TGTGCCAGCAGCTCTAGCGCCCCGATCACCAATGAGCAGTTCTTC. Its translation is CASSSSAPITNEQFF. V gene TRBV7-2 combines with J gene TRBJ2-1; TRBD2 is a possible D gene (6 bases). The CDR3 consists of 15 residues. The germline gives CDR1 SGHTA, CDR2 FQGNSA. Trimming left V 4 bases short and J 6 bases short, with 16 bases between.

The V and J genes are TRBV27 and TRBJ1-1; 8 nucleotides agree with TRBD1. V was pared by 5 bases and J by 12 bases, with 14 bases of the junction left unmatched. Germline V lookup: CDR1 MNHEY, CDR2 SMNVEV (reference sequence). The CDR3 contains 14 residues. The DNA of the CDR3 is TGTGCCAGCAGTCCTCCGGAGGACAGGGCGTTAACTTTCTTT. As protein: CASSPPEDRALTFF.

This sequence joins TRBV28 and TRBJ2-7; possible D gene TRBD2, 6 bases. The germline V and J ends were trimmed by 10 bases and 3 bases, with 16 bases remaining between them. Germline CDR1 MDHEN, CDR2 SYDVKM. CDR3 size: 13 residues. The DNA for the CDR3 is TGTGCCACACAGGCGCCGGGGGACTACGAGCAGTACTTC. Amino acids: CATQAPGDYEQYF.

The chain is built from TRBV7-8 and TRBJ2-1; D may be TRBD2 (5 bases). Germline V CDR1 and CDR2: SGHVS, FQNEAQ. Trimming took 1 base from V and 0 from J, leaving 7 bases between them. This CDR3 has 15 residues. The CDR3 sequence: CASSLVSGSYNEQFF. CDR3 DNA sequence: TGTGCCAGCAGCTTAGTCAGCGGCTCCTACAATGAGCAGTTCTTC.

This clonotype was seen a handful of times. The chain recombines TRBV6-1 with TRBJ2-7, with 9 bases matching TRBD1. CDR3 size: 15 residues. J gave up 7 bases and V 4 bases, and 11 bases lay outside the gene matches. Per the germline V gene, CDR1 is MNHNS and CDR2 is SASEGT. This CDR3 reads CASSGPGQGSWEQYF. DNA of the CDR3: TGTGCCAGCAGTGGGCCGGGACAGGGTTCTTGGGAGCAGTACTTC.

This clonotype was observed a handful of times. This chain joins TRBV14 and TRBJ2-1, with TRBD2 matching over 8 bases. The CDR3 runs 18 residues. Germline assignment: CDR1 SGHDN and CDR2 FVKESK. The V gene end was trimmed by 0 bases and the J gene end by 3 bases; junction bases not matched to a gene: 10. The CDR3 protein is CASSQDRAGDVNYNEQFF. The CDR3 bases are TGTGCCAGCAGCCAAGATCGAGCGGGAGACGTTAACTACAATGAGCAGTTCTTC.